The rows below give T cell receptor beta chains drawn from one sample of a study of T cell repertoires in cytomegalovirus infection. TCRdb passed the reads through MiXCR, listing each CDR3 protein once. The sample records approximately 240,000 distinct CDR3 sequences, 9% to 15% being singletons. The sequenced material came from PBMCs. Source of these receptors: a human donor in good health (CMV status not recorded). Some clones in this sample may be carry-over from other donors' samples. CDR3s include the opening cysteine and the closing phenylalanine or tryptophan. Fields, in order: D gene, V gene, CDR3 length, clone size, J gene, CDR3 DNA, CDR3 protein. The D gene is left open where the match is weak. The size entry is marked missing in some rows and otherwise reads once, few, many or a size class.

NA,TRBV7-2,14,NA,TRBJ1-1,TGTGCCAGCAGCTTCAGATCTCGGGGCACTGAAGCTTTCTTT,CASSFRSRGTEAFF
NA,TRBV6-2/TRBV6-3,12,many,TRBJ2-2,TGTGCCCATGAAGACATGGCCGGGGAGCTGTTTTTT,CAHEDMAGELFF
NA,TRBV20-1,13,NA,TRBJ1-1,TGCAGTGTGAGGACGGGGCGGGACACTGAAGCTTTCTTT,CSVRTGRDTEAFF
TRBD2,TRBV7-8,16,many,TRBJ2-3,TGTGCCAGCAGCTTAGTACTAGCGGGAGGTGTAGATACGCAGTATTTT,CASSLVLAGGVDTQYF
TRBD1,TRBV7-2,15,many,TRBJ1-1,TGTGCCAGCAGCTTGGGGGACAGGGGGAACACTGAAGCTTTCTTT,CASSLGDRGNTEAFF
NA,TRBV20-1,17,NA,TRBJ1-5,TGCAGTGCCCCCCAGCGGCGCGCTCCTTATAGCAATCAGCCCCAGCATTTT,CSAPQRRAPYSNQPQHF
NA,TRBV5-6,16,many,TRBJ1-1,TGTGCCAGCAGCTTGAACAGGGCTGGGATTACCACTGAAGCTTTCTTT,CASSLNRAGITTEAFF
NA,TRBV20-1,14,many,TRBJ2-4,TGCAGTGCCTGGGCTGGGGGCGCGCAAAACATTCAGTACTTC,CSAWAGGAQNIQYF
NA,TRBV11-2,14,few,TRBJ1-2,TGTGCCAGCAGCTCTCTGTTGAAGATCGGTGGCTACACCTTC,CASSSLLKIGGYTF
NA,TRBV20-1,11,NA,TRBJ2-7,TGCAGTGCTAGCGCCCTCTACGAGCAGTACTTC,CSASALYEQYF
NA,TRBV11-2,14,NA,TRBJ2-7,TGTGCCAGCAGCCCTGGACTGGGAGTATACGAGCAGTACTTC,CASSPGLGVYEQYF
TRBD2,TRBV7-2,16,many,TRBJ2-3,TGTGCCAGCAGCCCTAGGGGCGGGGGGGCCACAGATACGCAGTATTTT,CASSPRGGGATDTQYF
NA,TRBV29-1,13,NA,TRBJ1-1,TGCAGCGGAGGAACAGCGATGAACACTGAAGCTTTCTTT,CSGGTAMNTEAFF
NA,TRBV11-2,14,NA,TRBJ2-7,TGTGCCAGCAGCTTGGCAGGGCTAAGACTCGAGCAGTACTTC,CASSLAGLRLEQYF
NA,TRBV7-2,15,many,TRBJ1-2,TGTGCCAGCAGCTTATCAGCAGCTCCTAACTATGGCTACACCTTC,CASSLSAAPNYGYTF
TRBD2,TRBV6-2/TRBV6-3,16,many,TRBJ2-1,TGTGCCAGCAGCGGTGGACTAGCGGGACTGGGGGATGAGCAGTTCTTC,CASSGGLAGLGDEQFF
TRBD2,TRBV6-1,16,few,TRBJ2-1,TGTGCCAGCAGTGGGCTAGCGGGGCGCTCCTACAATGAGCAGTTCTTC,CASSGLAGRSYNEQFF
NA,TRBV7-2,17,many,TRBJ1-2,TGTGCCAGCAGCTTAGGCCCCGGGAGGGGTTCTAACTATGGCTACACCTTC,CASSLGPGRGSNYGYTF
NA,TRBV28,14,many,TRBJ2-7,TGTGCCAGCAGTCCCCCCCGGGCGGAGTACGAGCAGTACTTC,CASSPPRAEYEQYF
NA,TRBV20-1,11,few,TRBJ1-2,TGCAGTGCTAGAGATGGCAATGGCTACACCTTC,CSARDGNGYTF
TRBD2,TRBV7-6,18,many,TRBJ2-1,TGTGCCAGCAGCTTACGACTAGCGGGGGGGCCTCGCTACAATGAGCAGTTCTTC,CASSLRLAGGPRYNEQFF
NA,TRBV4-3,15,NA,TRBJ1-2,TGCGCCAGCAGCCAAGATCATCCCTGGGGGCGAGGCTACACCTTC,CASSQDHPWGRGYTF
NA,TRBV11-2,13,many,TRBJ2-5,TGTGCCAGCAGCCCCGGGAACCAAGAGACCCAGTACTTC,CASSPGNQETQYF
NA,TRBV28,16,few,TRBJ2-3,TGTGCCAGCCCACCCCCCGGCAGGGTCCCCACAGATACGCAGTATTTT,CASPPPGRVPTDTQYF